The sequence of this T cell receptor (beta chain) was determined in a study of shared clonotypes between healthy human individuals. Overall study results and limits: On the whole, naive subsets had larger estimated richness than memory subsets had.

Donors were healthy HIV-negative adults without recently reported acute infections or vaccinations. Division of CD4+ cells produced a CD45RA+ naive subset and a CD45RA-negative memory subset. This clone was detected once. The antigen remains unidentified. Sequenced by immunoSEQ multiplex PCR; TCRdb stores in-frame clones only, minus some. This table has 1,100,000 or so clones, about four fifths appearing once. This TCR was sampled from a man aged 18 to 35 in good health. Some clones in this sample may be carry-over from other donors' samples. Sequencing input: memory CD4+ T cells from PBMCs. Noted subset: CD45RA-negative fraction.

CDR3 DNA: TGTGCCAGTAGTATCACTAGCGGGAGGAGGAGCTCCTACGAGCAGTACTTC. Amino acid sequence: CASSITSGRRSSYEQYF. The rearrangement uses TRBV19 and TRBJ2-7; 12 bases are shared with TRBD2. CDR1 and CDR2 from the germline V gene are LNHDA and SQIVND (reference sequence). J lost 0 bases, V lost 3 bases, and 6 bases had no gene match. CDR3 length equals 17 residues.